This is a list of T cell receptor beta chains from one sample in a study of blood T cell repertoires in COVID-19. Assay: immunoSEQ multiplex PCR; the TCRdb copy retains only in-frame clones and omits some. The data contain about 190,000 clones, 88% of them seen just once; the ten biggest clones take up around 1.1%. The sequenced sample consisted of peripheral blood. The receptors were sampled from a man aged 30 to 45 with acute or convalescent COVID-19. The CDR3 runs from the conserved cysteine through the conserved F or W. Each record gives: CDR3 length, J gene, clone size, D gene, V gene, CDR3 protein, CDR3 DNA. D genes are given only for firm matches. A clone size is listed for some rows: how often the clone was seen (once, few, many), or a class if it is expanded.

14 TRBJ1-6 - - TRBV6-5 CASQPVRVGSPLHF TGTGCCAGCCAACCAGTCAGGGTTGGGTCACCCCTCCACTTT
14 TRBJ1-5 - - TRBV15 CATSRDTGYQPQHF TGTGCCACCAGCAGAGATACGGGGTATCAGCCCCAGCATTTT
15 TRBJ2-7 - TRBD2 TRBV4-2 CASSQGWTSYYEQYF TGTGCCAGCAGCCAAGGATGGACTAGCTACTACGAGCAGTACTTC
12 TRBJ1-2 - - TRBV28 CASSFLPEGYTF TGTGCCAGCAGTTTTCTGCCCGAGGGCTACACCTTC
16 TRBJ2-1 once TRBD1 TRBV11-3 CASSLMGQGIYNEQFF TGTGCCAGCAGCTTAATGGGACAGGGGATATACAATGAGCAGTTCTTC
12 TRBJ2-1 - - TRBV10-2 CASNGGYNEQFF TGCGCCAGCAACGGAGGCTACAATGAGCAGTTCTTC
13 TRBJ2-1 - TRBD2 TRBV7-9 CASSLREGNEQFF TGTGCCAGCAGCCTCAGGGAGGGAAATGAGCAGTTCTTC
12 TRBJ2-1 - - TRBV7-2 CASSLHRGEQFF TGTGCCAGCAGCTTACACCGGGGTGAGCAGTTCTTC
17 TRBJ1-1 - - TRBV2 CASSALGLHYVNTEAFF TGTGCCAGCAGCGCTCTGGGACTTCATTATGTCAACACTGAAGCTTTCTTT
15 TRBJ2-1 - TRBD2 TRBV18 CASSPERGIYNEQFF TGTGCCAGCTCACCAGAGCGGGGGATCTACAATGAGCAGTTCTTC
16 TRBJ1-4 - - TRBV7-8 CASSLVVDSTEYRLFF TGTGCCAGCAGCTTAGTGGTAGACTCGACGGAGTATCGGCTGTTTTTT